The sequence of this TCR beta chain was determined in a study of blood T cell repertoires in COVID-19 (dated by TCRdb to about 2020). In terms of the full investigation: Samples from collaborators originated in the United States, Italy and Spain and spanned both the acute and convalescent phases of COVID-19. The prospective study material was composed of cDNA or gDNA derived from T cells, B-cell-depleted T cells, or PBMCs. Deeply sampled blood TCRbeta repertoires from subjects exposed to, actively infected with, or recovered from COVID-19 were included in the dataset. The repertoires were released in a freely available public database meant as a resource for research on the immune response to SARS-CoV-2. Samples came from the ongoing ImmuneRACE study (first 160 participants) plus 1,254 subjects from 6 global collaborators. A de-identified subject ID, COVID-19 status, age in years and sex were almost always included in the sample metadata. Where HLA class I and class II types were available, the types were taken from metadata supplied by the sample provider, not from assay-based typing. Overall results and qualifications from the work: The quantity of clinical and demographic metadata differed by source and by participant and was supplied without curation.

For this clone: Its antigen is currently not known. Base qualities are not at hand, and no much larger clone is one base apart.

TCRbeta CDR3 regions were amplified from genomic DNA by means of the immunoSEQ Assay, a bias-controlled multiplex PCR. Processing in the source paper ran as follows. Nucleated cell counts per sample were estimated from amplification of reference gene primers within the assay. To quantify the absolute abundance of each unique TCRbeta CDR3 rearrangement, sequence reads were collapsed and filtered. For each sample, productive Simpson clonality was calculated by taking the square root of Simpson's diversity index across productive rearrangements. The source is immuneACCESS, and TCRdb retained only in-frame sequences with V and J called. Part of the clones is not carried over; for the studies checked, unresolved V genes explain less than half of this, and the remainder is unexplained. D and trimming come from the DNA, and the V and J calls and clone size come from that table. The sample records about 130,000 clones, just under 85% of which are singletons. The ten largest clones take up 7% to 10% of the sample.

Participants in the prospective study were aged about 18 to 95 years, lived in 24 United States geographic areas, and enrolled through a virtual design. In the prospective study, cohorts were assigned on the basis of participant-reported clinical history obtained from a screening survey and a study questionnaire. ImmuneRACE Cohort 3 recovered participants were defined by two consecutive negative NP/OP PCR tests, healthcare professional clearance, or symptom resolution. In the prospective study, mobile phlebotomists collected whole blood, serum and a nasopharyngeal or oropharyngeal swab from each participant. Over a roughly 2-month period, participants in the prospective study had the option of providing additional blood draws and questionnaires. Blood samples from the prospective study were shipped frozen or at room temperature prior to DNA extraction. V and J are trimmed by 2 bases and 6 bases, and the gene matches miss 11 bases of the junction. As encoded in the germline V gene, CDR1 is SGHRS while CDR2 is YFSETQ. There are 16 amino acids in the CDR3, from cysteine to phenylalanine inclusive. CDR3 DNA is the only sequence kept; it has 48 bases, read in frame from the first base.

The receptor's source is a man aged 45 to 65 who had recovered from COVID-19. Input material: PBMCs or T cells enriched from blood (not recorded which). The receptor chain draws on TRBV5-1 and TRBJ1-1, with 9 bases in between that match TRBD1. The CDR3 corresponds to CASSFTSTGGSAEAFF. The DNA sequence is given as TGCGCCAGCAGCTTTACCTCGACAGGGGGGAGCGCTGAAGCTTTCTTT.